A selection of T cell receptor beta chains follows, all from one sample in a study of tumor-infiltrating lymphocytes in primary liver carcinoma. TCRdb ran MiXCR on the multiplex PCR reads and lists one entry per CDR3 protein. The sample includes about 210,000 distinct CDR3 sequences, about 61% of them seen just once. The sequenced sample consisted of peripheral blood. Every receptor here comes from a woman aged 55-75 years with primary liver carcinoma and hepatitis B virus infection. Both conserved end residues are part of each CDR3. Fields, in order: D gene, clone size, J gene, V gene, CDR3 protein, CDR3 DNA. The D gene is left open where the match is weak. Clone size is given for some rows only: seen once, a few or many times, or a class if the clone is expanded.

>NA|NA|TRBJ1-6|TRBV7-9
CASSIGVSLNSPLHF
TGTGCCAGCAGCATAGGGGTCTCACTTAATTCACCCCTCCACTTT
>NA|many|TRBJ2-3|TRBV11-2
CASSLGSSTDTQYF
TGTGCCAGCAGCTTGGGCTCCTCCACAGATACGCAGTATTTT
>NA|few|TRBJ1-2|TRBV6-5
CASSPNREGGGYTF
TGTGCCAGCAGCCCAAACAGGGAGGGCGGGGGCTACACCTTC
>TRBD2|NA|TRBJ2-1|TRBV7-9
CASSLPGTSGLRAYNDQFF
TGTGCCAGCAGCTTACCCGGGACTAGCGGACTCAGAGCCTACAATGATCAGTTCTTC
>NA|NA|TRBJ1-2|TRBV7-9
CASGLGWDISGYTF
TGTGCCAGCGGCTTAGGGTGGGACATATCTGGTTACACCTTC
>TRBD1|few|TRBJ1-1|TRBV28
CASSPPTGATNTEAFF
TGTGCCAGCAGTCCACCCACAGGGGCCACTAACACTGAGGCTTTCTTT
>TRBD2|NA|TRBJ2-5|TRBV12-3/TRBV12-4
CASSSSGTSGKETQYF
TGTGCCAGCAGTTCCTCCGGGACTAGCGGGAAGGAGACCCAGTACTTC
>NA|few|TRBJ1-2|TRBV20-1
CSASRGNLYGYTF
TGCAGTGCTAGTAGGGGGAACCTCTATGGCTACACCTTC
>TRBD2|NA|TRBJ2-7|TRBV29-1
CSVALGTSDYEQYF
TGCAGTGTCGCCCTTGGGACTAGCGACTACGAGCAGTACTTC
>TRBD2|NA|TRBJ2-6|TRBV28
CASSLSRSSWEGPSGANVLTF
TGTGCCAGCAGTTTATCTCGGAGCTCCTGGGAGGGTCCCTCTGGGGCCAACGTCCTGACTTTC
>NA|NA|TRBJ2-5|TRBV11-2
CASSLGGEIQYF
TGCGCCAGCAGCTTAGGGGGTGAGATCCAATACTTC
>TRBD2|NA|TRBJ2-7|TRBV11-2
CASRPWGGDGSYEQYF
TGTGCTAGCAGACCCTGGGGGGGGGATGGCTCCTACGAGCAGTACTTC
>NA|NA|TRBJ1-1|TRBV7-9
CASSKRSGTSGSEAFF
TGTGCCAGCAGCAAAAGGTCAGGGACCTCCGGGTCTGAAGCTTTCTTT
>TRBD2|NA|TRBJ2-3|TRBV28
CASAGLAGADTQYF
TGTGCCAGCGCCGGACTAGCGGGAGCAGATACGCAGTATTTT
>NA|medium-sized|TRBJ2-6|TRBV29-1
CSVVGEGTGANVLTF
TGCAGCGTTGTGGGGGAAGGGACTGGGGCCAACGTCCTGACTTTC
>TRBD1|many|TRBJ2-1|TRBV6-1
CASRGQPSSYNEQFF
TGTGCCAGCAGGGGACAGCCAAGCTCCTACAATGAGCAGTTCTTC
>NA|many|TRBJ2-3|TRBV11-3
CASSPERDTQYF
TGTGCCAGCAGCCCAGAGCGGGATACGCAGTATTTT
>NA|NA|TRBJ1-2|TRBV28
CASNPGNSGYTF
TGTGCCAGCAATCCGGGGAACAGTGGCTACACCTTC
>NA|many|TRBJ1-5|TRBV12-3/TRBV12-4
CASSLRQADNQPQHF
TGTGCCAGCAGTCTCAGACAGGCAGACAATCAGCCCCAGCATTTT
>NA|once|TRBJ2-5|TRBV6-1
CASRRTRAQETLYF
TGTGCCAGCAGGAGGACCAGAGCCCAAGAGACCCTATACTTC
>TRBD2|few|TRBJ2-1|TRBV7-9
CASSSSETSVDEQFF
TGTGCCAGCAGCTCGTCCGAGACTAGCGTCGATGAGCAGTTCTTC
>TRBD1|NA|TRBJ1-6|TRBV2
CASSDRDRASSPLHF
TGTGCCAGCAGTGACCGGGACAGGGCCAGTTCACCCCTCCACTTT
>TRBD2|many|TRBJ2-7|TRBV29-1
CSVEGAGGIYEQYF
TGCAGCGTTGAGGGTGCGGGAGGCATCTACGAGCAGTACTTC
>NA|NA|TRBJ2-1|TRBV9
CASSVEGFGEQFF
TGTGCCAGCAGCGTAGAAGGCTTCGGCGAGCAGTTCTTC
>TRBD1|many|TRBJ1-6|TRBV10-3
CAAGGTGENSPLHF
TGTGCCGCCGGCGGGACAGGGGAAAATTCACCCCTCCACTTT
>TRBD2|NA|TRBJ2-7|TRBV25-1
CASSPSGSCEQYF
TGTGCCAGCAGTCCTAGCGGGTCCTGCGAGCAGTACTTC
>NA|many|TRBJ1-1|TRBV12-3/TRBV12-4
CASSFTRLASEAFF
TGTGCCAGCAGTTTTACAAGGCTGGCGTCTGAAGCTTTCTTT
>TRBD2|NA|TRBJ2-3|TRBV5-1
CASSSWPSGRTDTQYF
TGCGCCAGCAGCTCCTGGCCTAGCGGGAGAACAGATACGCAGTATTTT
>NA|NA|TRBJ2-5|TRBV6-6
CASTPRTQETQYF
TGTGCCAGCACCCCAAGAACCCAAGAGACCCAGTACTTC
>TRBD2|few|TRBJ2-3|TRBV7-9
CASSPLAGGPKDTQYF
TGTGCCAGCAGCCCTTTAGCGGGAGGGCCAAAAGATACGCAGTATTTT
>TRBD2|many|TRBJ2-5|TRBV28
CATSSWASGTKETQYF
TGTGCCACCTCCTCTTGGGCTAGCGGGACGAAAGAGACCCAGTACTTC
>NA|NA|TRBJ2-1|TRBV11-3
CASSLDSFLVGVFNEQFF
TGTGCCAGCAGTTTAGATTCCTTCCTAGTGGGAGTTTTCAATGAGCAGTTCTTC
>TRBD2|many|TRBJ2-1|TRBV29-1
CSVASGETNEQFF
TGCAGCGTTGCTAGCGGGGAGACCAATGAGCAGTTCTTC
>TRBD2|NA|TRBJ2-7|TRBV6-5
CASSTRTSGFYERYF
TGTGCCAGCAGCACCCGGACTAGCGGGTTCTACGAGCGGTACTTC
>NA|NA|TRBJ2-7|TRBV28
CASSSETPYEQYF
TGTGCCAGCAGTAGTGAGACCCCCTACGAGCAGTACTTC